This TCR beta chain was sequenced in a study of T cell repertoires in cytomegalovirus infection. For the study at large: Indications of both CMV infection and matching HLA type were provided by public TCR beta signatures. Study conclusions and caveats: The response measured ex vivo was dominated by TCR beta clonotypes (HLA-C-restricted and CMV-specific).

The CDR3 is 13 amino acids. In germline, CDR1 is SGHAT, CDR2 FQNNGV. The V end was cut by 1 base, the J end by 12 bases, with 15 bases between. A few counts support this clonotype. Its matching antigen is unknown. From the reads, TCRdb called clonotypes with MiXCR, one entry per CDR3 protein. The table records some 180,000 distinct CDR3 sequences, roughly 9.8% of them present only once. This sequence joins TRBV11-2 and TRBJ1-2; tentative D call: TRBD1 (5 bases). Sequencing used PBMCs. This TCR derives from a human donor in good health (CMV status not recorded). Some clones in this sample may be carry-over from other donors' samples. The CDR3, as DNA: TGTGCCAGCAGCTTAGGTCAGGGTCCCTTGCACACCTTC. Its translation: CASSLGQGPLHTF.